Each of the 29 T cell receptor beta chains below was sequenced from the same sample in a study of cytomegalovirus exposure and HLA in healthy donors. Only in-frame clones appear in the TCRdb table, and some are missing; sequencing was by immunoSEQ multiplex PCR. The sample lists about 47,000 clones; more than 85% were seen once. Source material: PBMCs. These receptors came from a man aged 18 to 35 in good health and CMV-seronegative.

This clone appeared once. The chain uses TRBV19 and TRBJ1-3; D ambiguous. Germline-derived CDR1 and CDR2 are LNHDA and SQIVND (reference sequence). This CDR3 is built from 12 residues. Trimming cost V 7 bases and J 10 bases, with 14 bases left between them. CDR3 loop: CASTHRSRTIYF. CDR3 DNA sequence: TGTGCCAGTACGCACCGAAGTAGAACCATATATTTT.

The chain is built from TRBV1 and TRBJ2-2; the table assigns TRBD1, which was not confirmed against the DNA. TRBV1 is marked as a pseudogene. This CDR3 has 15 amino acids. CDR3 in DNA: TGCACCAGCAGCCGGAAGGTTTTTGGGCCCGGGGAGCTGTTTTTT. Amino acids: CTSSRKVFGPGELFF.

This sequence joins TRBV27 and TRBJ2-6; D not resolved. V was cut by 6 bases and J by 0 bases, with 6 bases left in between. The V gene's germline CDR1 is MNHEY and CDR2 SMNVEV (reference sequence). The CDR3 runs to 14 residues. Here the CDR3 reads CASRTLSGANVLTF. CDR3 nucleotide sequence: TGTGCCAGCAGAACTCTCTCTGGGGCCAACGTCCTGACTTTC. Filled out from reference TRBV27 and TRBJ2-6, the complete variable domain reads EAQVTQNPRYLITVTGKKLTVTCSQNMNHEYMSWYRQDPGLGLRQIYYSMNVEVTDKGDVPEGYKVSRKEKRNFPLILESPSPNQTSLYFCASRTLSGANVLTFGAGSRLTVL.

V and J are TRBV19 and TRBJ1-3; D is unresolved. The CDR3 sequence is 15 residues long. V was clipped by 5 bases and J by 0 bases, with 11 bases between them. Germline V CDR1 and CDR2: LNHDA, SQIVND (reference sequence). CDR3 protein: CASSDRHGSGNTIYF. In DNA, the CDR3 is TGTGCCAGTAGTGACCGACACGGCTCTGGAAACACCATATATTTT.

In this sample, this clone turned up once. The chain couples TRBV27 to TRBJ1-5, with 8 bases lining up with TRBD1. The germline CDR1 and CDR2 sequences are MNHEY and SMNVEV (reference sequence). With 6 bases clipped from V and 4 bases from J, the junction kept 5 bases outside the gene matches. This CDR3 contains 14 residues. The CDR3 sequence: CASRQQGGNQPQHF. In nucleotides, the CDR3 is TGTGCCAGCAGGCAACAGGGGGGAAATCAGCCCCAGCATTTT.

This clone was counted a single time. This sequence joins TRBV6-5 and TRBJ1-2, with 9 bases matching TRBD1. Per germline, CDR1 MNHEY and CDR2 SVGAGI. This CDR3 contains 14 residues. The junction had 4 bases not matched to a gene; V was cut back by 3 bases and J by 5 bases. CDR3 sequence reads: CASSYTGTGYGYTF. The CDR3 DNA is TGTGCCAGCAGTTATACCGGGACAGGGTATGGCTACACCTTC.

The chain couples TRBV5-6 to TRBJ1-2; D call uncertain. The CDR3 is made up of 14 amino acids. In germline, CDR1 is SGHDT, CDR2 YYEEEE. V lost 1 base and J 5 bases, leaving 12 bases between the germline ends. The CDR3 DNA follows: TGTGCCAGCAGCTTGATGGGCACACTTTATGGCTACACCTTC. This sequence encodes CASSLMGTLYGYTF.

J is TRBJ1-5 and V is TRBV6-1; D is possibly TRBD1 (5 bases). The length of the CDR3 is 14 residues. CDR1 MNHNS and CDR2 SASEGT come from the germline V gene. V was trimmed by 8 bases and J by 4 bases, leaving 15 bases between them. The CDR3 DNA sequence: TGTGCCAGCTTCCCAGGGATTGGAAATCAGCCCCAGCATTTT. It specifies CASFPGIGNQPQHF.

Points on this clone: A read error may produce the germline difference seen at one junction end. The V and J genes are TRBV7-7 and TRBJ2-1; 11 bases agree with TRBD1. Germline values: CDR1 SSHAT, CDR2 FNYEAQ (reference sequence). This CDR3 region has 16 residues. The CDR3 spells CASSKMGQGVSNEQFF. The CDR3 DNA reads TGTGCTAGCAGCAAAATGGGACAGGGGGTCTCCAATGAGCAGTTCTTC.

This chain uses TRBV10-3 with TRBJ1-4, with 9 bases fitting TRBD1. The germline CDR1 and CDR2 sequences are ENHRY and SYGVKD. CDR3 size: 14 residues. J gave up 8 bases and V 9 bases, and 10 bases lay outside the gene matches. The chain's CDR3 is CAISQGAVGEKLFF. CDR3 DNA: TGTGCCATTTCACAGGGGGCTGTGGGCGAAAAACTGTTTTTT.

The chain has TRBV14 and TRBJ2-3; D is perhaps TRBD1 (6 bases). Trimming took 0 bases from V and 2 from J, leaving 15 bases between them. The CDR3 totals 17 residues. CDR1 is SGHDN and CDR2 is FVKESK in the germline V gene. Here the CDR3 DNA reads TGTGCCAGCAGCCAAGAAGAAACAGGGTTCTCCACAGATACGCAGTATTTT. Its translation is CASSQEETGFSTDTQYF. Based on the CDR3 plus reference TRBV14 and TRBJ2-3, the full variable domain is EAGVTQFPSHSVIEKGQTVTLRCDPISGHDNLYWYRRVMGKEIKFLLHFVKESKQDESGMPNNRFLAERTGGTYSTLKVQPAELEDSGVYFCASSQEETGFSTDTQYFGPGTRLTVL.

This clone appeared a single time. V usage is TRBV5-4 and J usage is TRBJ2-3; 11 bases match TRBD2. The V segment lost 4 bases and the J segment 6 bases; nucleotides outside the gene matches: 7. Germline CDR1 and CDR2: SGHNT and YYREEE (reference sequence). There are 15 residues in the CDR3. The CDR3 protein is CASSSTSGGGDTQYF. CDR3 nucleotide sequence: TGTGCCAGCAGCAGTACTAGCGGGGGTGGGGATACGCAGTATTTT.

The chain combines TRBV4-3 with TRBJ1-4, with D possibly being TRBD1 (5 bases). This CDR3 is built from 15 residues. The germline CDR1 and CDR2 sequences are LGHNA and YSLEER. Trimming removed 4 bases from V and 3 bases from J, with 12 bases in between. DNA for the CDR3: TGCGCCAGCAGCCCTCTCTCGGGGGCTAATGAAAAACTGTTTTTT. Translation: CASSPLSGANEKLFF.

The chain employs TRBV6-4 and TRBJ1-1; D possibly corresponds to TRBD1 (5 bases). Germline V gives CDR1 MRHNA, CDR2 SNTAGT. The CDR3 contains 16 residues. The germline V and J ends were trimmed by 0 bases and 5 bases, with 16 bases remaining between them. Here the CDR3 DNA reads TGTGCCAGCAGTGACTCGGACACTTTGGGGCAGACTGAAGCTTTCTTT. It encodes CASSDSDTLGQTEAFF.

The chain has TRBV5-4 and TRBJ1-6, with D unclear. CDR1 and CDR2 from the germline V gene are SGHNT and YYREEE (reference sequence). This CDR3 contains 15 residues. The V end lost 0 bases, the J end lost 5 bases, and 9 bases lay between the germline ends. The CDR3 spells CASSLAASNNSPLHF. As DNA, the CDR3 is TGTGCCAGCAGCTTGGCAGCGTCTAATAATTCACCCCTCCACTTT.

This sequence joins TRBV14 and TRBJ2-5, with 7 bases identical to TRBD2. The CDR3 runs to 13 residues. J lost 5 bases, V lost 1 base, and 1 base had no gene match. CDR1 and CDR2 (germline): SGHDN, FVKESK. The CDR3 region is CASSQASGETQYF. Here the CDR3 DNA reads TGTGCCAGCAGCCAAGCTAGCGGCGAGACCCAGTACTTC.

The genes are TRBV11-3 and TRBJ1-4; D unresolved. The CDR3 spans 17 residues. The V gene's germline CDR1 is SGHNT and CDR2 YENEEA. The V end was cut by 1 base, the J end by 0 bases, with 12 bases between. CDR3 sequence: CASSLVSPRTTNEKLFF. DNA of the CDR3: TGTGCCAGCAGCTTAGTGAGCCCGCGTACAACTAATGAAAAACTGTTTTTT.

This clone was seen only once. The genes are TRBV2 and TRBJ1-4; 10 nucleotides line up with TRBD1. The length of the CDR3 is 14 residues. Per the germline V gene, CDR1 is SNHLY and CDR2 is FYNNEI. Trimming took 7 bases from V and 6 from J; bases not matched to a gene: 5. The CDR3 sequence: CASKSGTGDEKLFF. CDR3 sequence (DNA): TGTGCCAGCAAGTCAGGGACAGGGGATGAAAAACTGTTTTTT.

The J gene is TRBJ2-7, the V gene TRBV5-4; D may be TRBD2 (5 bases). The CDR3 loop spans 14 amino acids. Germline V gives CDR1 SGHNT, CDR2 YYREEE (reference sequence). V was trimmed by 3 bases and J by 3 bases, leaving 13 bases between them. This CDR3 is CASSSKDGNYEQYF. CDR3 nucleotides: TGTGCCAGCAGCTCTAAGGACGGGAACTACGAGCAGTACTTC.

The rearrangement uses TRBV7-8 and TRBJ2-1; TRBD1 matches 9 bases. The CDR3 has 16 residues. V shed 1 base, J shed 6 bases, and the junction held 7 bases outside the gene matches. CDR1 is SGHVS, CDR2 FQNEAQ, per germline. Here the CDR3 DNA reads TGTGCCAGCAGCTTAGAGCGGACAGGGGCCTTCAATGAGCAGTTCTTC. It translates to CASSLERTGAFNEQFF.

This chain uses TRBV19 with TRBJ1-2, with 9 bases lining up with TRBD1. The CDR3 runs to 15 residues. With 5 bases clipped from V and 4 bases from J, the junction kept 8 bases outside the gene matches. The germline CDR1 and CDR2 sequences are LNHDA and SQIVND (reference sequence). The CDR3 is CASSPALDRGYGYTF. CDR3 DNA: TGTGCCAGTAGTCCAGCCCTGGACAGGGGCTATGGCTACACCTTC.

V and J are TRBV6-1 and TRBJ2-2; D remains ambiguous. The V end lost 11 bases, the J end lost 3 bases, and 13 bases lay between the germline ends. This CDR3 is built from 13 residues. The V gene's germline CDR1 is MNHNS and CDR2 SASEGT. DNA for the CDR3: TGTGCCGTCTTTCTTACTGACACCGGGGAGCTGTTTTTT. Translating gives CAVFLTDTGELFF.

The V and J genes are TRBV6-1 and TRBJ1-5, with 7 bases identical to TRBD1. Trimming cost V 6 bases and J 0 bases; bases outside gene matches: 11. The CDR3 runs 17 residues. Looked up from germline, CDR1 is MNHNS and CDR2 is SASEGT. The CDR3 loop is CASSENPTGFSNQPQHF. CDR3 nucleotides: TGTGCCAGCAGCGAAAACCCGACAGGGTTTAGCAATCAGCCCCAGCATTTT.

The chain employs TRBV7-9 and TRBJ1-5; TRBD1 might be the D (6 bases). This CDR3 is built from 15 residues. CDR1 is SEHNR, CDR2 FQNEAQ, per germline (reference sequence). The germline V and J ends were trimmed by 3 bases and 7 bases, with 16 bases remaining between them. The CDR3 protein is CASSFAPQGRQPQHF. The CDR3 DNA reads TGTGCCAGCAGCTTTGCCCCACAGGGAAGGCAGCCCCAGCATTTT.

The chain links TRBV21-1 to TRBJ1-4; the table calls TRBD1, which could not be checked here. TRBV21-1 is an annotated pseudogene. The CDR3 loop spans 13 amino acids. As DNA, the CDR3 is TGTGCCAGCAGCTCCGGGACAACCGAAAAACTGTTTTTT. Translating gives CASSSGTTEKLFF.

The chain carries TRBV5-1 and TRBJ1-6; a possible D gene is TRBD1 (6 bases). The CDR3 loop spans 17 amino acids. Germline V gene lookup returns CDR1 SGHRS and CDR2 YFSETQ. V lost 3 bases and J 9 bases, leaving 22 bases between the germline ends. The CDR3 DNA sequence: TGCGCCAGCAGCTGGGTTGGAGGTGGGACACTTTTTTCACCCCTCCACTTT. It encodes CASSWVGGGTLFSPLHF. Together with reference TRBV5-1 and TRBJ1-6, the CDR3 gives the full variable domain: KAGVTQTPRYLIKTRGQQVTLSCSPISGHRSVSWYQQTPGQGLQFLFEYFSETQRNKGNFPGRFSGRQFSNSRSEMNVSTLELGDSALYLCASSWVGGGTLFSPLHFGNGTRLTVT.

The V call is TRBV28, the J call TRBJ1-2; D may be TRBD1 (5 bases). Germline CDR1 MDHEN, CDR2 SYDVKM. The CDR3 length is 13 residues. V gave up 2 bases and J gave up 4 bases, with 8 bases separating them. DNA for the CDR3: TGTGCCAGCAGTTTAATCCAGGGCTATGGCTACACCTTC. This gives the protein CASSLIQGYGYTF.

CDR3 DNA sequence: TGTGCCAGCAGCTTAGGCGGGCAGGGGCGTGAAAAACTGTTTTTT. It encodes CASSLGGQGREKLFF. This chain connects TRBV7-8 to TRBJ1-4, with D possibly TRBD1 on 6 matching bases. Germline CDR1 SGHVS, CDR2 FQNEAQ. V was pared by 1 base and J by 7 bases, with 13 bases between. The CDR3 totals 15 residues. Based on the CDR3 plus reference TRBV7-8 and TRBJ1-4, the full variable domain is GAGVSQSPRYKVAKRGQDVALRCDPISGHVSLFWYQQALGQGPEFLTYFQNEAQLDKSGLPSDRFFAERPEGSVSTLKIQRTQQEDSAVYLCASSLGGQGREKLFFGSGTQLSVL.

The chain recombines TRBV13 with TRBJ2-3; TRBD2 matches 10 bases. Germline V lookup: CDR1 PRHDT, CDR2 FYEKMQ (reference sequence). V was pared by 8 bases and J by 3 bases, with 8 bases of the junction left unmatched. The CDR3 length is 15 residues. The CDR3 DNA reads TGTGCCAGCTCGAGGACTAGCGGATCTACAGATACGCAGTATTTT. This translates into CASSRTSGSTDTQYF.